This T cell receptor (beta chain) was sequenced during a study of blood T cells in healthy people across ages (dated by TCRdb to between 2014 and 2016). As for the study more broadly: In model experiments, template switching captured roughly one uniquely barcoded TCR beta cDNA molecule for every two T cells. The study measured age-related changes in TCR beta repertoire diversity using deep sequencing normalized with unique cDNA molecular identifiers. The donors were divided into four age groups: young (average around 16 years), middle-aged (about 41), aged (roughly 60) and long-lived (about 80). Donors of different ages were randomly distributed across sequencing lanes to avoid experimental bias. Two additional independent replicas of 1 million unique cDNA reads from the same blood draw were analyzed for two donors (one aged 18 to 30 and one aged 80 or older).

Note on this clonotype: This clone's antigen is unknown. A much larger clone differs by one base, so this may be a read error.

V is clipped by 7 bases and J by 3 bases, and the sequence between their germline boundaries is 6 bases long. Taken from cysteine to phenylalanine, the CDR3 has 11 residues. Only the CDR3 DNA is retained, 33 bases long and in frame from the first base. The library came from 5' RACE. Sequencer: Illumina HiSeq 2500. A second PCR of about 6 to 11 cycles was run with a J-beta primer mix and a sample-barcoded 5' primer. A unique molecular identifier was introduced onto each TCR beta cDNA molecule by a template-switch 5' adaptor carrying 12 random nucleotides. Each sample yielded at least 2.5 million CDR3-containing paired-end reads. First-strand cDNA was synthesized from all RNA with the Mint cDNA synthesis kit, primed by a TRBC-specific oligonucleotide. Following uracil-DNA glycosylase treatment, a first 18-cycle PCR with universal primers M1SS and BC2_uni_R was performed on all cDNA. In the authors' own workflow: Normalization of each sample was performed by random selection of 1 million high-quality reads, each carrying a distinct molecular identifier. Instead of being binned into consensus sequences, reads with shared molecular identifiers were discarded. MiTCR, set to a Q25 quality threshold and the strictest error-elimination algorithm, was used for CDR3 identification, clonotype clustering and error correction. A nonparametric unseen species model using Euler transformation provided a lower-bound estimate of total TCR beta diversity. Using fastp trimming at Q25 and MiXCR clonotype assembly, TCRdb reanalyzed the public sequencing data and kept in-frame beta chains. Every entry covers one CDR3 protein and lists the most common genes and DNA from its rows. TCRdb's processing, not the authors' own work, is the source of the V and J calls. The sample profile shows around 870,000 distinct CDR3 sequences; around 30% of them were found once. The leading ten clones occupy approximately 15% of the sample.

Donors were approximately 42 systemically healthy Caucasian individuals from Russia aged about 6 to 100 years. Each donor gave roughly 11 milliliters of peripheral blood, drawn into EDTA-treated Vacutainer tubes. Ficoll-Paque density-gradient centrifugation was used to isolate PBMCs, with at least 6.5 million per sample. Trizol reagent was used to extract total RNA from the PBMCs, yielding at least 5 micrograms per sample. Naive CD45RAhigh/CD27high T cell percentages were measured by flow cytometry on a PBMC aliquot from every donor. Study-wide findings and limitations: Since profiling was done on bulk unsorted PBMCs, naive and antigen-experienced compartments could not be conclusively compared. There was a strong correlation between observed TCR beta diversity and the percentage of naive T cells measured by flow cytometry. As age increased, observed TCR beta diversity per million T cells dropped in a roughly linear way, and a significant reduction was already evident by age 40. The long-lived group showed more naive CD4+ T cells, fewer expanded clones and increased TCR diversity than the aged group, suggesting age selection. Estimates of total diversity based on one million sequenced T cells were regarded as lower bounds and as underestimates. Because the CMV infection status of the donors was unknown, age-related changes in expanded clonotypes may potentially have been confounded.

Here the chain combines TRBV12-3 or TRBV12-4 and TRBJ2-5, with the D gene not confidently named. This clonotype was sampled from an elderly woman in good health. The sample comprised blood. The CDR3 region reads CASNNKETQYF. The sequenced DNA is TGTGCCAGCAACAACAAAGAGACCCAGTACTTC.